This T cell receptor (beta chain) was retrieved from a study of CXCR3-negative and CXCR3-positive naive CD8 T cells. General study points: Comparably high diversity was seen in both naive subsets, and much lower diversity in memory CD8+ cells. CXCR3-positive naive cells had more hydrophobic TRB CDR3s than CXCR3-negative naive cells.

Notes on this clonotype: Its antigen is undetermined.

Per germline, CDR1 MNHEY and CDR2 SVGEGT. CDR3 size: 15 residues. UMI-labeled 5' RACE TRB cDNA libraries were prepared from the cells. For each CDR3 protein, TCRdb gives one entry from its re-call of the 5' RACE reads, without DNA. This repertoire includes tens of thousands of distinct CDR3 sequences. The receptor was derived from a human donor in good health. Some clones in this sample may be carry-over from other donors' samples. The chain couples TRBV6-2 or TRBV6-3 to TRBJ2-1; no DNA is available, so the TRBD2 call from TCRdb remains unchecked. The sample consisted of naive CXCR3+ CD8+ T cells from blood. Subset noted: CD45RO-CCR7+CD27+CD95- naive CD8+ T cells expressing CXCR3 (TNR3+). The CDR3 sequence is CASSSLADLSNEQFF.